What follows is one T cell receptor beta chain and its context. The target antigen is unknown. These data are taken from a study of cytomegalovirus exposure and HLA in healthy donors. Study results and caveats: The tendency of first-cohort TCR clusters to co-occur in the 120 validation repertoires was the finding of a later analysis. Rarity marked most TCR sequences, yet some public TCRs occurred in many donors. TCR beta chains numbering under 200 were designated cytomegalovirus-associated.

Produced via immunoSEQ multiplex PCR; TCRdb's table is partial and in-frame only. The sample records about 53,000 clones, around 94% being singletons. V gave up 6 bases and J gave up 0 bases; unmatched junction bases: 2. The V gene's germline CDR1 is MNHEY and CDR2 SMNVEV (reference sequence). The CDR3 has 14 residues. The chain employs TRBV27 and TRBJ2-4, with 7 bases fitting TRBD2. The clonotype originates from a young man in good health and CMV-seronegative. Sequencing was performed on PBMCs. The chain's CDR3 is CASRAGSAKNIQYF. The CDR3 nucleotides are TGTGCCAGCAGAGCGGGATCAGCCAAAAACATTCAGTACTTC.